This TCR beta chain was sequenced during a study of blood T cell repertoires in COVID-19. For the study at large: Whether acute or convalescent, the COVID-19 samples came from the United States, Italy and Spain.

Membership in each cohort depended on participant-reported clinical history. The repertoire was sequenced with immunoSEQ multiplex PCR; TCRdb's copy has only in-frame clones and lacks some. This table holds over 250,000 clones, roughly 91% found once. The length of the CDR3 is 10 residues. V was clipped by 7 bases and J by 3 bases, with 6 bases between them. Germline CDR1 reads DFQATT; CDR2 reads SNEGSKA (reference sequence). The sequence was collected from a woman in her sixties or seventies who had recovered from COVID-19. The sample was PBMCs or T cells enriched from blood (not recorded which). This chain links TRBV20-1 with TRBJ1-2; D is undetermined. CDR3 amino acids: CSVSDYGYTF. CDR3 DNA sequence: TGCAGTGTATCCGACTATGGCTACACCTTC.